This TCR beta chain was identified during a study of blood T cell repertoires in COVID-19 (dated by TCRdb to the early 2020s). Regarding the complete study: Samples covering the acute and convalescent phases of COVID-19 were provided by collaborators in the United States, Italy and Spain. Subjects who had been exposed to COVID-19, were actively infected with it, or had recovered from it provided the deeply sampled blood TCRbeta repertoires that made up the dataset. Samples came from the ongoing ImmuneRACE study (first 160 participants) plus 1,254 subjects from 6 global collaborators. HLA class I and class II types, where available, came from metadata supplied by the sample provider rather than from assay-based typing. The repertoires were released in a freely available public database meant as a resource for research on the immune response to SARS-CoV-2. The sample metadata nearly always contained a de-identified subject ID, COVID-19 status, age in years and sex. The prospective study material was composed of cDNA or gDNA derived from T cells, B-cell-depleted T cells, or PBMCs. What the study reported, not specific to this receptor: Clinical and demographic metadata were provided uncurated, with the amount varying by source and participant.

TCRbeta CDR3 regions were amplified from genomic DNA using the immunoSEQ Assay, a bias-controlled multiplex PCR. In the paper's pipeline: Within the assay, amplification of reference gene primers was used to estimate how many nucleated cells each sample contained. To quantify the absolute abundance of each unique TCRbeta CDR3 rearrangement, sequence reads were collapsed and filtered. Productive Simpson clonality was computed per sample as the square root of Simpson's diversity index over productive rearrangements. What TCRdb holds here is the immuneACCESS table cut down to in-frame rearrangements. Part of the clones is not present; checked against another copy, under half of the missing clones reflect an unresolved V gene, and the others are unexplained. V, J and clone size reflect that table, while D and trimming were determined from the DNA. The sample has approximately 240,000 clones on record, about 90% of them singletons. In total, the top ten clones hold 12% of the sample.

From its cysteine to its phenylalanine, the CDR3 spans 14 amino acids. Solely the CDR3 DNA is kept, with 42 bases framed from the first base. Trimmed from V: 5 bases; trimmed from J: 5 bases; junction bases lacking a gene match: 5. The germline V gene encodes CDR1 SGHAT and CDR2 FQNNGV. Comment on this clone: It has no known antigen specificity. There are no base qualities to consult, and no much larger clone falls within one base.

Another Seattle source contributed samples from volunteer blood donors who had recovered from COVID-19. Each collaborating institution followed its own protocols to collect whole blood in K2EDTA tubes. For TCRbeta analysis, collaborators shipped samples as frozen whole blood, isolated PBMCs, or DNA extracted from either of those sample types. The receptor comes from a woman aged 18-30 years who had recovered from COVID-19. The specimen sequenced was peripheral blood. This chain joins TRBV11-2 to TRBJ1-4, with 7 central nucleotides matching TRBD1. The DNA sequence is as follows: TGTGCCAGCAGCCGGGGACAGCCGAATGAAAAACTGTTTTTT. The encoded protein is CASSRGQPNEKLFF. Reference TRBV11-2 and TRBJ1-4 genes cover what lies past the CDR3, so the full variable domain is EAGVAQSPRYKIIEKRQSVAFWCNPISGHATLYWYQQILGQGPKLLIQFQNNGVVDDSQLPKDRFSAERLKGVDSTLKIQPAKLEDSAVYLCASSRGQPNEKLFFGSGTQLSVL.